This TCR beta chain was captured in a study of cytomegalovirus exposure and HLA in healthy donors. About the study: Genetic ancestry analysis placed more than 80% of the 300 to 400 donors that were genotyped in the Caucasian-associated cluster.

A remark on this clone: What it binds is unknown.

Vbeta (60) and Jbeta (13) primers were used in the PCR. Using immunoSEQ multiplex PCR, the repertoire was profiled, and TCRdb retains in-frame clones only, with some absent. Of 100,000 to 150,000 clones in the sample, approximately 77% are singletons; the top ten hold 0.94%. The CDR3 runs 15 residues. Whole-study findings and limits: About 90% or about 30% of the time was how often most TCR beta V segments were productive, according to an earlier analysis. Among TCR sequences, most were rare, though some public TCRs appeared in many donors.

The J gene is TRBJ1-4, the V gene TRBV21-1; the table's TRBD1 call for D was not verified on the DNA. TRBV21-1 is classified as a pseudogene. This TCR derives from a woman aged 55-69 years in good health and CMV-seronegative. The sequenced material came from PBMCs. The CDR3 sequence is CASSPDRRRCEKLFF. DNA for the CDR3: TGTGCCAGCAGCCCGGACAGGCGGAGGTGTGAAAAACTGTTTTTT.